This T cell receptor (beta chain) came from a study of cytomegalovirus exposure and HLA in healthy donors. The study, taken as a whole, reports: As was reported, the classifier diagnosed cytomegalovirus status with high specificity and sensitivity.

Of note for this clone: Antigen: not known. A read error may produce the germline difference seen at one junction end.

The PCR was carried out with 60 Vbeta primers and 13 Jbeta primers. The protocol was immunoSEQ multiplex PCR, while the TCRdb copy is restricted to in-frame clones and leaves out a portion. This sample contains around 63,000 clones. CDR3 length equals 15 residues. The germline V gene has CDR1 SGDLS and CDR2 YYNGEE. Sequenced material: PBMCs. This chain uses TRBV9 with TRBJ1-2, with 7 positions matching TRBD1. The clonotype comes from a woman in her twenties or thirties in good health and CMV-seronegative. Written as DNA, the CDR3 is TGTGCCAGCAGCCCCTGGGACAGCACAAACTATGGCTACATCTTC. It translates to CASSPWDSTNYGYIF.